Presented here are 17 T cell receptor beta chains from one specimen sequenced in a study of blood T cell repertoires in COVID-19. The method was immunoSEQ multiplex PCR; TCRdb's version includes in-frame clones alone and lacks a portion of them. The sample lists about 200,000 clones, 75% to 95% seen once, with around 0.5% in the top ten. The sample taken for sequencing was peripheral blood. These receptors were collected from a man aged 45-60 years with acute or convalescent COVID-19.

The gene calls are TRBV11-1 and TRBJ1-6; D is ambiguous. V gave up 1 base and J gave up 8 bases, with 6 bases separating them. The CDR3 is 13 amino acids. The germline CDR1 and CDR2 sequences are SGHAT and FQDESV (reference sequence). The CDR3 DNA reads TGTGCCAGCAGCTTAGGACGGGATTCACCCCTCCACTTT. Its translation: CASSLGRDSPLHF. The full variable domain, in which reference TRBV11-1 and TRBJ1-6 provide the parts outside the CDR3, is EAEVAQSPRYKITEKSQAVAFWCDPISGHATLYWYRQILGQGPELLVQFQDESVVDDSQLPKDRFSAERLKGVDSTLKIQPAELGDSAMYLCASSLGRDSPLHFGNGTRLTVT.

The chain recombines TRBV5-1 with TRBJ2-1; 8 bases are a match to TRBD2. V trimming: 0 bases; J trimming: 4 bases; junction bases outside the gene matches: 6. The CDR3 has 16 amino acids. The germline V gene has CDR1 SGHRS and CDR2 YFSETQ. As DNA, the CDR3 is TGCGCCAGCAGCTTGGCCCGGACTAGCAAGTACAATGAGCAGTTCTTC. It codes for CASSLARTSKYNEQFF.

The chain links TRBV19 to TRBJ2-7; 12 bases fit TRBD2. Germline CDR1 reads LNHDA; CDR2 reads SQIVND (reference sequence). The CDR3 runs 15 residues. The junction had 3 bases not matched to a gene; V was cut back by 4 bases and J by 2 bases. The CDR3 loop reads CASSKGLAGPYEQYF. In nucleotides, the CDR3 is TGTGCCAGTAGTAAAGGACTAGCGGGACCCTACGAGCAGTACTTC.

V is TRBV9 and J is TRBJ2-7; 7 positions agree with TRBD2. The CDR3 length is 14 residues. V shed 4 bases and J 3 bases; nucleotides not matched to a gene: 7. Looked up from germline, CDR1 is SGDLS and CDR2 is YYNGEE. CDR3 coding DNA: TGTGCCAGCAGCCCGGCTAGCGGAGGCTACGAGCAGTACTTC. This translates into CASSPASGGYEQYF.

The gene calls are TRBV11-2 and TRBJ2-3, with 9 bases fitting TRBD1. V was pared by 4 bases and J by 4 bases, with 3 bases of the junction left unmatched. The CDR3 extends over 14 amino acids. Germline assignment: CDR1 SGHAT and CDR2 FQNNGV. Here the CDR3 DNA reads TGTGCCAGCAGCTCCGGGACAGGGCCAGATACGCAGTATTTT. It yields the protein CASSSGTGPDTQYF.

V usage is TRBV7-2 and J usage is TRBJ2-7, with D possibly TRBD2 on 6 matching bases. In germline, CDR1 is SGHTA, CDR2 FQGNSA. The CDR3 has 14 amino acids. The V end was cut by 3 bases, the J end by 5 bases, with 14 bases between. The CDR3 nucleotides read TGTGCCAGCAGCTTGACTAGTGTAAGGGACGAGCAGTACTTC. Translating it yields CASSLTSVRDEQYF.

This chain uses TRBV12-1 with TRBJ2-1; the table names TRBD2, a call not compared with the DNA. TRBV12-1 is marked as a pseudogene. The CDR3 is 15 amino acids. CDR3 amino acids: CASSLTRLSYNEQFF. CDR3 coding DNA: TGTGCCAGCAGCTTGACTCGCCTCTCCTACAATGAGCAGTTCTTC.

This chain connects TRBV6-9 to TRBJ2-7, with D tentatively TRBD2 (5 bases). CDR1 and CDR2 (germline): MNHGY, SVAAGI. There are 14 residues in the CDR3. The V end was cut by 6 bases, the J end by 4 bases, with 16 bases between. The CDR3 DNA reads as TGTGCCAGCAGAAGAAAGGACTGGGGATACGAGCAGTACTTC. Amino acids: CASRRKDWGYEQYF.

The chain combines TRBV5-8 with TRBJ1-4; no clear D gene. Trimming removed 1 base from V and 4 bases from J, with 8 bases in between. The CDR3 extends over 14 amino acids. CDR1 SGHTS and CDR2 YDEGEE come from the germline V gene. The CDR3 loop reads CASSLSGNNEKLFF. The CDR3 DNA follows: TGTGCCAGCAGCTTGTCCGGTAATAATGAAAAACTGTTTTTT.

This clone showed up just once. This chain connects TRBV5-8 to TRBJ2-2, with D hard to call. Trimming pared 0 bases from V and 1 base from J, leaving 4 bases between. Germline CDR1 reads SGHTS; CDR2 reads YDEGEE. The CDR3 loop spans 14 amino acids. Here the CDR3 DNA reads TGTGCCAGCAGCTTGGATCAGAACACCGGGGAGCTGTTTTTT. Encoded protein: CASSLDQNTGELFF.

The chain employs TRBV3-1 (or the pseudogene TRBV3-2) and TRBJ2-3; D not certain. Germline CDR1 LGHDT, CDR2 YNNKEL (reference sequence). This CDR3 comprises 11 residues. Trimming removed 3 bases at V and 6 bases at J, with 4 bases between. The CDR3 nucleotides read TGTGCCAGCAGCCAGCGGGATACGCAGTATTTT. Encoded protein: CASSQRDTQYF.

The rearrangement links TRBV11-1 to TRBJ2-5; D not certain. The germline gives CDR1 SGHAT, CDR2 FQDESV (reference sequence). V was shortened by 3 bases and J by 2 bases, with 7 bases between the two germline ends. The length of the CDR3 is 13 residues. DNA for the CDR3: TGTGCCAGCAGCTTTTCTCAGCAAGAGACCCAGTACTTC. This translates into CASSFSQQETQYF.

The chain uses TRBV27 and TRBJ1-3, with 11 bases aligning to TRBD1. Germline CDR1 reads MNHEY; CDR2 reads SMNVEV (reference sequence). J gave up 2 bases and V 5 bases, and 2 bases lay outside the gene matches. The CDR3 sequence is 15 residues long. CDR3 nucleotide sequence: TGTGCCAGCAGTCAGGGACAGGGGGCTGGAAACACCATATATTTT. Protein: CASSQGQGAGNTIYF.

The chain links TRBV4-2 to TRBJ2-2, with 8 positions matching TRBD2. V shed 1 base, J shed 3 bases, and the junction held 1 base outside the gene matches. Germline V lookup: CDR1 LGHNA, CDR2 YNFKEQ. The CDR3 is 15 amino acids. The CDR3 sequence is CASSQGGLDTGELFF. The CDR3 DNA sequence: TGTGCCAGCAGCCAAGGGGGACTAGACACCGGGGAGCTGTTTTTT.

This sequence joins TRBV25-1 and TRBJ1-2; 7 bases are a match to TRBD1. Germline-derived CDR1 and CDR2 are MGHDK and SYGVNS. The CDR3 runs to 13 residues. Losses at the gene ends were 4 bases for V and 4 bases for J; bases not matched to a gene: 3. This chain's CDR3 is CASSGTGSYGYTF. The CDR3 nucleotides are TGTGCCAGCAGTGGGACAGGAAGCTATGGCTACACCTTC.

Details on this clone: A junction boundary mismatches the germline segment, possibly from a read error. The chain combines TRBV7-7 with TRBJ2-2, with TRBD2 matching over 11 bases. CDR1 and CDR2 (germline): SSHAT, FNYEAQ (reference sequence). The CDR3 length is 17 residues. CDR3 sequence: CASSSLAGGSNTGELFF. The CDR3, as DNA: TGTGCTAGCAGCTCCCTAGCGGGGGGTTCGAACACCGGGGAGCTGTTTTTT.

This CDR3 is CASSFDGGQGYGANYGYTF. The CDR3 DNA follows: TGTGCCAGCAGTTTCGATGGGGGACAGGGGTACGGGGCGAACTATGGCTACACCTTC. The chain links TRBV28 to TRBJ1-2; 10 bases are shared with TRBD1. V lost 3 bases, J lost 2 bases, and 15 bases stayed unmatched. Germline CDR1 reads MDHEN; CDR2 reads SYDVKM. This CDR3 region has 19 residues.